These 28 T cell receptor beta chains were sequenced from one sample in a study of blood T cell repertoires in COVID-19. This table comes from immunoSEQ multiplex PCR, and its TCRdb copy is limited to in-frame clones, with some not included. The profile shows about 87,000 clones, approximately 85% of them singletons. Material: peripheral blood. The receptors were gathered from a woman of 80 years or more with COVID-19, enrolled during active disease.

The gene calls are TRBV4-1 and TRBJ2-2, with D maybe TRBD2 (7 bases). Trimming stripped 3 bases from V and 4 bases from J, with 18 bases between. The CDR3 has 17 amino acids. Germline CDR1 reads MGHRA; CDR2 reads YSYEKL. CDR3 in DNA: TGCGCCAGCAGCCACCTCCCCGGGGGCGGGAGCACCGGGGAGCTGTTTTTT. Encoded protein: CASSHLPGGGSTGELFF.

This sequence joins TRBV5-1 and TRBJ2-7; no clear D gene. The CDR3 extends over 15 amino acids. The ends were cut back, 0 bases at V and 3 bases at J, with 13 bases in the middle. CDR1 and CDR2 (germline): SGHRS, YFSETQ. As DNA, the CDR3 is TGCGCCAGCAGCTTGGCGGTTACAGCTGACTACGAGCAGTACTTC. Protein product: CASSLAVTADYEQYF.

This clone showed up just once. CDR3 in DNA: TGTGCCTGGAGTACTATGAGTGGTGGTGAAGCTTTCTTT. Protein: CAWSTMSGGEAFF. V and J are TRBV30 and TRBJ1-1; D uncertain. This CDR3 has 13 amino acids. Looked up from germline, CDR1 is GTSNPN and CDR2 is SVGIG (reference sequence). Trimming took off 2 bases at V and 7 bases at J, with 14 bases between the two ends.

V usage is TRBV7-8 and J usage is TRBJ1-2, with TRBD1 matching over 7 bases. The trim removed 5 bases at V and 4 bases at J, leaving 13 bases unmatched. CDR1 is SGHVS, CDR2 FQNEAQ, per germline. The length of the CDR3 is 16 residues. CDR3 nucleotides: TGTGCCAGCAGCCTCCGGGACAGTGGGGTAGGCTATGGCTACACCTTC. This encodes CASSLRDSGVGYGYTF.

The CDR3 DNA follows: TGTGCCAGCAGTTTCACCGGGACAGGGCAGTGGACCCAGTACTTC. Its protein is CASSFTGTGQWTQYF. The chain recombines TRBV6-6 with TRBJ2-5, with 9 positions matching TRBD1. With V trimmed by 4 bases and J by 7 bases, 10 bases remained unmatched. Looked up from germline, CDR1 is MNHNY and CDR2 is SVGAGI (reference sequence). This CDR3 is 15 amino acids long.

V and J are TRBV9 and TRBJ2-5; 7 positions agree with TRBD2. CDR1 and CDR2 (germline): SGDLS, YYNGEE. There are 14 residues in the CDR3. Unmatched junction bases numbered 8, after V lost 4 bases and J lost 5 bases. This CDR3 reads CASSPRTSWETQYF. CDR3 nucleotides: TGTGCCAGCAGCCCACGGACTAGTTGGGAGACCCAGTACTTC.

In this sample, this clone turned up once. The V and J genes are TRBV10-3 and TRBJ2-3; TRBD2 aligns across 10 bases. Losses at the gene ends were 4 bases for V and 3 bases for J; bases not matched to a gene: 10. CDR3 length: 17 amino acids. In germline, CDR1 is ENHRY, CDR2 SYGVKD. Here the CDR3 reads CAISGTGAGGPTDTQYF. CDR3 DNA: TGTGCCATCAGTGGGACCGGAGCGGGGGGGCCGACAGATACGCAGTATTTT.

The chain combines TRBV6-5 with TRBJ1-4, with 8 bases lining up with TRBD1. CDR1 is MNHEY, CDR2 SVGAGI, per germline. CDR3 length: 14 amino acids. V dropped 6 bases and J dropped 5; count of bases not matched to a gene: 5. CDR3 coding DNA: TGTGCCAGCAGGGGGACAGGCCGAAATGAAAAACTGTTTTTT. Its translation: CASRGTGRNEKLFF.

This clone has just a few counts. The gene calls are TRBV7-6 and TRBJ2-7; 8 bases align to TRBD1. The ends lost 6 bases at V and 3 bases at J; junction bases unmatched: 7. The CDR3 runs to 14 residues. Germline CDR1 SGHVS, CDR2 FNYEAQ. The DNA for the CDR3 is TGTGCCAGCAGTCTGGGACAGGCGAACTACGAGCAGTACTTC. Translation: CASSLGQANYEQYF.

The chain employs TRBV18 and TRBJ2-7, with TRBD2 matching over 11 bases. V was clipped by 3 bases and J by 6 bases; unmatched bases: 7. Germline V gene sequence: CDR1 KGHSH, CDR2 LQKENI. CDR3 length equals 15 residues. As DNA, the CDR3 is TGTGCCAGCTCACCGATTACCGGGACTAGCGGCGAGCAGTACTTC. Translation gives CASSPITGTSGEQYF.

This rearrangement joins TRBV5-4 to TRBJ1-5, with 9 bases aligning to TRBD1. J was trimmed by 6 bases and V by 0 bases; bases with no gene match: 4. Germline assignment: CDR1 SGHNT and CDR2 YYREEE (reference sequence). The CDR3 extends over 15 amino acids. DNA of the CDR3: TGTGCCAGCAGCTTGGACAGGGGGCTCGGTCAGCCCCAGCATTTT. This gives the protein CASSLDRGLGQPQHF.

This clone was picked up one time. The rearrangement uses TRBV27 and TRBJ2-5; D is unresolved. The V end was cut by 3 bases, the J end by 5 bases, with 10 bases between. The CDR3 extends over 13 amino acids. Germline assignment: CDR1 MNHEY and CDR2 SMNVEV (reference sequence). The chain's CDR3 is CASSFRVGETQYF. In DNA, the CDR3 is TGTGCCAGCAGTTTTCGGGTTGGGGAGACCCAGTACTTC.

The gene calls are TRBV18 and TRBJ2-2, with a tentative D call TRBD1 (6 bases). V dropped 6 bases and J dropped 5 bases, with 16 bases sitting between them. The CDR3 extends over 15 amino acids. Germline assignment: CDR1 KGHSH and CDR2 LQKENI. This chain's CDR3 is CASSSQQGRTGELFF. CDR3 DNA sequence: TGTGCCAGCTCGTCGCAACAGGGTCGAACCGGGGAGCTGTTTTTT.

The rearrangement links TRBV4-2 to TRBJ1-2; D possibly corresponds to TRBD1 (6 bases). The CDR3 loop spans 15 amino acids. V shed 0 bases and J shed 4 bases, with 12 bases lying between them. Germline loops: CDR1 LGHNA, CDR2 YNFKEQ. The CDR3 DNA reads TGTGCCAGCAGCCAAGATGGGGGGGCTGGCTATGGCTACACCTTC. Its protein product is CASSQDGGAGYGYTF.

The gene calls are TRBV11-1 and TRBJ2-3; 7 bases are shared with TRBD2. The CDR3 has 13 residues. Losses at the gene ends were 6 bases for V and 5 bases for J; bases not matched to a gene: 5. CDR1 SGHAT and CDR2 FQDESV come from the germline V gene (reference sequence). CDR3 sequence: CASSLWGGDTQYF. CDR3 DNA sequence: TGTGCCAGCAGTCTCTGGGGGGGAGATACGCAGTATTTT.

The table lists this clone with a count of one. The rearrangement joins TRBV15 to TRBJ2-1, with D tentatively TRBD2 (6 bases). V was trimmed by 8 bases and J by 3 bases, leaving 17 bases between them. Germline V gives CDR1 LNHNV, CDR2 YYDKDF (reference sequence). The CDR3 contains 15 residues. This chain's CDR3 is CATEGASVFYNEQFF. The CDR3 region has the DNA TGTGCCACCGAAGGGGCTAGCGTTTTCTACAATGAGCAGTTCTTC. The whole variable domain, remainder taken from reference TRBV15 and TRBJ2-1, is DAMVIQNPRYQVTQFGKPVTLSCSQTLNHNVMYWYQQKSSQAPKLLFHYYDKDFNNEADTPDNFQSRRPNTSFCFLDIRSPGLGDTAMYLCATEGASVFYNEQFFGPGTRLTVL.

The chain is built from TRBV19 and TRBJ2-7; 9 positions match TRBD2. Looked up from germline, CDR1 is LNHDA and CDR2 is SQIVND (reference sequence). V dropped 5 bases and J dropped 1; count of bases not matched to a gene: 9. The CDR3 is made up of 16 amino acids. Here the CDR3 DNA reads TGTGCCAGTAGTCCCCTTAGCGGGAGTGGTTCCTACGAGCAGTACTTC. It specifies CASSPLSGSGSYEQYF.

The chain carries TRBV9 and TRBJ1-4; 9 bases align to TRBD1. V lost 3 bases to trimming and J lost 6 bases; unmatched junction nucleotides: 18. Germline V gives CDR1 SGDLS, CDR2 YYNGEE. This CDR3 comprises 19 residues. This CDR3 reads CASSARIRDREVAYEKLFF. As DNA, the CDR3 is TGTGCCAGCAGCGCAAGGATCCGGGACAGGGAGGTCGCATATGAAAAACTGTTTTTT.

The chain links TRBV30 to TRBJ2-3, with D possibly matching TRBD2 (6 bases). V lost 3 bases and J lost 8, with 18 bases in between. Per germline, CDR1 GTSNPN and CDR2 SVGIG (reference sequence). The CDR3 contains 14 residues. CDR3 bases: TGTGCCTGGAGGGGGGGACCGGGAGAAGTTACGCAGTATTTT. Translation: CAWRGGPGEVTQYF.

The genes are TRBV20-1 and TRBJ1-2; D is possibly TRBD1 (6 bases). V lost 5 bases and J lost 8, with 12 bases in between. Germline CDR1 and CDR2: DFQATT and SNEGSKA (reference sequence). The CDR3 is 11 residues long. Here the CDR3 DNA reads TGCAGTGCTCCTAAGGGGGACGGCTACACCTTC. It yields the protein CSAPKGDGYTF.

The chain joins TRBV5-1 to TRBJ2-2; 12 bases match TRBD2. V trimming: 3 bases; J trimming: 5 bases; junction bases outside the gene matches: 11. The CDR3 spans 18 residues. The germline gives CDR1 SGHRS, CDR2 YFSETQ. The CDR3, as DNA: TGCGCCAGCAGCTCCGTATCTCTCGGGACTAGCGGGACCGGGGAGCTGTTTTTT. It is translated as CASSSVSLGTSGTGELFF.

The chain recombines TRBV7-2 with TRBJ2-7; possibly TRBD2 for D (6 bases). In germline, CDR1 is SGHTA, CDR2 FQGNSA. V lost 0 bases and J 0 bases, leaving 24 bases between the germline ends. This CDR3 is built from 20 residues. The CDR3 spells CASSLASSFPSAPSSYEQYF. CDR3 nucleotide sequence: TGTGCCAGCAGCTTAGCGTCTTCTTTCCCTAGCGCGCCGAGCTCCTACGAGCAGTACTTC.

The CDR3, as DNA: TGTGCCAGCAGCTTAGGCCTAGCGGGAGTCGCGGATACGCAGTATTTT. This translates into CASSLGLAGVADTQYF. The V gene is TRBV7-9, the J gene TRBJ2-3; 10 bases agree with TRBD2. The CDR3 runs 16 residues. V lost 1 base, J lost 6 bases, and 7 bases stayed unmatched. Germline-derived CDR1 and CDR2 are SEHNR and FQNEAQ (reference sequence).

The V gene is TRBV7-2, the J gene TRBJ2-7; TRBD1 aligns across 8 bases. The CDR3 totals 16 residues. V gave up 0 bases and J gave up 5 bases; unmatched junction bases: 9. Germline CDR1 SGHTA, CDR2 FQGNSA. The DNA of the CDR3 is TGTGCCAGCAGCTTAGCTTGGTCAGGGGGCAGGGACGAGCAGTACTTC. Translation: CASSLAWSGGRDEQYF.

The chain employs TRBV27 and TRBJ2-2; D unclear. The germline gives CDR1 MNHEY, CDR2 SMNVEV (reference sequence). The germline V and J ends were trimmed by 1 base and 1 base, with 4 bases remaining between them. The CDR3 length is 14 residues. The CDR3 nucleotides read TGTGCCAGCAGTTTATTCTGGAACACCGGGGAGCTGTTTTTT. This translates into CASSLFWNTGELFF.

This chain joins TRBV19 and TRBJ2-7; 7 nucleotides agree with TRBD2. CDR3 length: 14 residues. Germline lookup yields CDR1 LNHDA and CDR2 SQIVND (reference sequence). J lost 2 bases, V lost 7 bases, and 8 bases had no gene match. CDR3 loop: CASTPGGYPYEQYF. In DNA form, the CDR3 reads TGTGCCAGTACCCCCGGGGGGTACCCCTACGAGCAGTACTTC.

This sequence joins TRBV7-2 and TRBJ1-5, with D maybe TRBD1 (5 bases). CDR1 and CDR2 from the germline V gene are SGHTA and FQGNSA. The CDR3 consists of 15 residues. Trimming took 4 bases from V and 8 from J, leaving 18 bases between them. The CDR3 DNA follows: TGTGCCAGCAGCTCGCAGGGAAGTTCTGTGGAGCCCCAGCATTTT. This codes for CASSSQGSSVEPQHF.

The chain joins TRBV3-1 (or the pseudogene TRBV3-2) to TRBJ1-1; D is perhaps TRBD1 (6 bases). Germline V gene sequence: CDR1 LGHDT, CDR2 YNNKEL (reference sequence). CDR3 length: 19 residues. V was shortened by 0 bases and J by 0 bases, with 20 bases between the two germline ends. CDR3 bases: TGTGCCAGCAGCCAAGATACGGTGGGACACGGCGGTATGAACACTGAAGCTTTCTTT. Protein product: CASSQDTVGHGGMNTEAFF.